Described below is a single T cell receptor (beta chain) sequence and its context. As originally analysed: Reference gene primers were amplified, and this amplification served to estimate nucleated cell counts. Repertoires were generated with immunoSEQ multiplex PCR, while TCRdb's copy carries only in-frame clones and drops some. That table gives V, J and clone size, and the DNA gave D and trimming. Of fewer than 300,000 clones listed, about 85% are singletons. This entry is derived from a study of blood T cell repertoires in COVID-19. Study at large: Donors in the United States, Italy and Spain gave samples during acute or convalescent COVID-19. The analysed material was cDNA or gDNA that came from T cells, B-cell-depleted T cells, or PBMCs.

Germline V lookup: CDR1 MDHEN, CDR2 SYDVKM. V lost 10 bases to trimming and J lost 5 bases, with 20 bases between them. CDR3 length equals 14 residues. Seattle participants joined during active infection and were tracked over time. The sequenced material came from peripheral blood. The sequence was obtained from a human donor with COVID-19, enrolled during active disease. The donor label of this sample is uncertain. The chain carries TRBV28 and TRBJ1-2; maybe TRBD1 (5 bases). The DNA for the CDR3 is TGTGCCACCCGGCGAGGAGGGGCTCGGTATGGCTACACCTTC. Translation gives CATRRGGARYGYTF.